The 6 T cell receptor beta chains below were found in one sample sequenced in a study of cytomegalovirus exposure and HLA in healthy donors. PCR was performed using 60 Vbeta and 13 Jbeta primers. Method: immunoSEQ multiplex PCR; TCRdb's copy keeps in-frame clones and lacks some. Of some 170,000 clones in the sample, 72% are singletons; the top ten hold 2% to 2.5%. Source material: PBMCs. These receptors came from a human donor in good health.

The CDR3, as DNA: TGTGCCAGTAGTATGGCAAGGAGCTGGCGGGGCTACACCTTC. Translated: CASSMARSWRGYTF. This chain connects TRBV19 to TRBJ1-2; D is ambiguous. Germline CDR1 LNHDA, CDR2 SQIVND (reference sequence). The CDR3 is 14 residues long. V was pared by 3 bases and J by 8 bases, with 16 bases between.

CDR3 residues: CASSRGQGATGNEQYF. CDR3 bases: TGCGCCAGCAGCCGCGGACAGGGGGCGACGGGTAACGAGCAGTACTTC. The chain uses TRBV4-1 and TRBJ2-7; TRBD1 matches at 11 bases. Germline V gene data show CDR1 as MGHRA and CDR2 as YSYEKL. This CDR3 is 16 amino acids long. The ends lost 4 bases at V and 5 bases at J; junction bases unmatched: 10.

The rearrangement joins TRBV9 to TRBJ2-1; 7 positions agree with TRBD1. The germline CDR1 and CDR2 sequences are SGDLS and YYNGEE. Losses at the gene ends were 0 bases for V and 8 bases for J; bases not matched to a gene: 2. This CDR3 comprises 13 residues. As DNA, the CDR3 is TGTGCCAGCAGCGTAGGACAGGGTTATGAGCAGTTCTTC. Amino acids: CASSVGQGYEQFF.

The V gene is TRBV11-2, the J gene TRBJ1-1, with 8 bases matching TRBD1. From germline, CDR1 is SGHAT and CDR2 FQNNGV. Trimming took 3 bases from V and 1 from J; bases not matched to a gene: 4. CDR3 length: 15 residues. CDR3 nucleotides: TGTGCCAGCAGCTTTGACAGGGGCCCGAACACTGAAGCTTTCTTT. It specifies CASSFDRGPNTEAFF.

This chain uses TRBV6-5 with TRBJ1-2, with D possibly being TRBD1 (6 bases). Trimming removed 6 bases from V and 7 bases from J, with 15 bases in between. This CDR3 spans 13 amino acids. Germline V gene data show CDR1 as MNHEY and CDR2 as SVGAGI. The CDR3 region has the DNA TGTGCCAGCAGGAGGGGGGGGGCGGGTGGCTACACCTTC. Protein sequence: CASRRGGAGGYTF.

The genes are TRBV6-5 and TRBJ2-2, with TRBD2 identical over 9 bases. The J segment lost 5 bases and the V segment lost 7 bases, leaving 8 bases of the junction unmatched. Germline loops: CDR1 MNHEY, CDR2 SVGAGI. The CDR3 extends over 15 amino acids. The CDR3 coding sequence is TGTGCCAGCAAGGAGACTAGCGGTTCTACCGGGGAGCTGTTTTTT. This sequence encodes CASKETSGSTGELFF.